This TCR beta chain was observed in a study of blood T cell repertoires in COVID-19. Overall study context: Acute and convalescent COVID-19 specimens originated in the United States, Italy and Spain. PBMCs, B-cell-depleted T cells, or T cells were the source of the cDNA or gDNA that made up the material.

TCRdb keeps only in-frame clones here, not all; method: immunoSEQ multiplex PCR. The sample includes 150,000 to 200,000 clones, around nine tenths of them seen just once. The sample was peripheral blood. This receptor was obtained from a human donor in a cohort sampled during active COVID-19.

In nucleotides, the CDR3 is TGTGCCAGTAGTATGGGTTGGGGCAGGGGAGAGCAGCCCCAGCATTTT. Residues: CASSMGWGRGEQPQHF. This sequence joins TRBV19 and TRBJ1-5; tentatively, D is TRBD1 (6 bases). Germline V gene data show CDR1 as LNHDA and CDR2 as SQIVND (reference sequence). V lost 3 bases, J lost 7 bases, and 19 bases lay in between. The CDR3 has 16 amino acids.